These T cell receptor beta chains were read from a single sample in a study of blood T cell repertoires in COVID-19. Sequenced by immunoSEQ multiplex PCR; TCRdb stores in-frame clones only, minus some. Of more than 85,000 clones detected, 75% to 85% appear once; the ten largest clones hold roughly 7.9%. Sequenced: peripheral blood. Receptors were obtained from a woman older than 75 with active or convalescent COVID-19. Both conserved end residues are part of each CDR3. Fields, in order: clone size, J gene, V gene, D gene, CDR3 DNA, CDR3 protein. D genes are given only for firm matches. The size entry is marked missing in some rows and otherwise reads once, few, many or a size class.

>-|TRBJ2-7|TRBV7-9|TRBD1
TGTGCCAGCAGCTACAGGGGTAATGGTCTGGTCGAGCAGTACTTC
CASSYRGNGLVEQYF
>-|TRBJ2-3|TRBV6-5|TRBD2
TGTGCCAGCAGGACTAGCGGGATGAATACGCAGTATTTT
CASRTSGMNTQYF
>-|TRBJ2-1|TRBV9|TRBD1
TGTGCCAGCAGCGTAGACCCAGGGGGCGTCTACAATGAGCAGTTCTTC
CASSVDPGGVYNEQFF
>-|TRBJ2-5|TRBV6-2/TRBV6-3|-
TGTGCCAGCAGCTACTGGATCATGGGGGCGCTGGAAGAGACCCAGTACTTC
CASSYWIMGALEETQYF
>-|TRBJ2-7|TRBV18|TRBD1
TGTGCCAGCTCACCGCCCGGGACAGGGGCGGTCGACGAGCAGTACTTC
CASSPPGTGAVDEQYF
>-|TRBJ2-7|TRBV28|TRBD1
TGTGCCAGCAGTCGACAGGGCTACGAGCAGTACTTC
CASSRQGYEQYF
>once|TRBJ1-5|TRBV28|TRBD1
TGTGCCAGCAGGGGGGACAGGCCTAGCAATCAGCCCCAGCATTTT
CASRGDRPSNQPQHF
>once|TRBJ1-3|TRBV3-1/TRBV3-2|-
TGTGCCAGCAGCCTCCAACACTCTGGAAACACCATATATTTT
CASSLQHSGNTIYF
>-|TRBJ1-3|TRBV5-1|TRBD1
TGCGCCAGCAGCTTGGGGGGGACAGGCCTCATCTCTGGAAACACCATATATTTT
CASSLGGTGLISGNTIYF
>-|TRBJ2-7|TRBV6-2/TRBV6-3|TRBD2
TGTGCCAGCAGCTCTAGCGGTGGGGCCTCCTACGAGCAGTACTTC
CASSSSGGASYEQYF
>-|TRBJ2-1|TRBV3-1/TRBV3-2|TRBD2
TGTGCCAGCAGCCAATTAGCTAGCGGGAGCCACTCCTACAATGAGCAGTTCTTC
CASSQLASGSHSYNEQFF
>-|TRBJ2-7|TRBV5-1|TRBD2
TGCGCCAGCAGCTTCACTAGCGGATCTTACTACGAGCAGTACTTC
CASSFTSGSYYEQYF
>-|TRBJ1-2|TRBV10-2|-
TGCGCCAGCGGAGACCGGGACTATGGCTACACCTTC
CASGDRDYGYTF
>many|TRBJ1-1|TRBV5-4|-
TGTGCCAGCAGGAGACAAGAGAACACTGAAGCTTTCTTT
CASRRQENTEAFF
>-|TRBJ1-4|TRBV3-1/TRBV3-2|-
TGTGCCAGCAGCTTACGGGGAGCAGGGGATAATGAAAAACTGTTTTTT
CASSLRGAGDNEKLFF
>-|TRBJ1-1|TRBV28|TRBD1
TGTGCCAGCAGGGGACAGCCATTTGCGGCTGAAGCTTTCTTT
CASRGQPFAAEAFF
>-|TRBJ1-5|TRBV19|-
TGTGCCAGTAGTGCGAGGGTTCTGCAGCCCCAGCATTTT
CASSARVLQPQHF
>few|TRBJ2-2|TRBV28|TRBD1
TGTGCCAGCAGACGGGACAGGGGGACTGCGAACACCGGGGAGCTGTTTTTT
CASRRDRGTANTGELFF
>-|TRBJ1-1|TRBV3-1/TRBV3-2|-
TGTGCCAGCAGCCAAGACCCCGGACAGCAAGAAGCTTTCTTT
CASSQDPGQQEAFF
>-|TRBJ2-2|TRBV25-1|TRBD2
TGTGCCACCTCGGGGTCTAGCGGGAGTCTTTCCGGGGAGCTGTTTTTT
CATSGSSGSLSGELFF
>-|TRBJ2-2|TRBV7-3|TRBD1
TGTGCCAGCAGCTGGGGGACAGGAAACACCGGGGAGCTGTTTTTT
CASSWGTGNTGELFF
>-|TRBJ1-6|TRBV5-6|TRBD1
TGTGCCAGCAGGGATAAGACAGGGTACGGTTCACCCCTCCACTTT
CASRDKTGYGSPLHF
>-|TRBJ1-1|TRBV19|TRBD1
TGTGCCAGTTCTCTGGACAGGGGGGGGGAAGCTTTCTTT
CASSLDRGGEAFF
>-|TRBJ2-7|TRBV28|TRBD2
TGTGCCAGCAGCGCGGGAGGCTCCTACGAGCAGTACTTC
CASSAGGSYEQYF
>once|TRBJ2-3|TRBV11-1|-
TGTGCCAGCAGCTTAGGCCAGGGGGGAGATACGCAGTATTTT
CASSLGQGGDTQYF
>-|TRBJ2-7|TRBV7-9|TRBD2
TGTGCCAGCAGCTTAGTCCTTCTAGCGGGAGCCGGGAACGAGCAGTACTTC
CASSLVLLAGAGNEQYF
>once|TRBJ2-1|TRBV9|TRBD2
TGTGCCAGCAGCGTAGGGATGCTAGCGGGAGGCTTGGGGAACAATGAGCAGTTCTTC
CASSVGMLAGGLGNNEQFF
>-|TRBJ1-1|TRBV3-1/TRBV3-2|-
TGTGCCAGCAGCAGGGGAACTGTGAACACTGAAGCTTTCTTT
CASSRGTVNTEAFF
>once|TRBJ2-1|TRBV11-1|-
TGTGCCAGCAGACCACCCCCAGGAACCTACAATGAGCAGTTCTTC
CASRPPPGTYNEQFF
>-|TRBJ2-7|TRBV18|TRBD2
TGTGCCAGCTCCCTCACTAGCGGGAGTACCTACGAGCAGTACTTC
CASSLTSGSTYEQYF
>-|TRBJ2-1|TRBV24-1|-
TGTGCCACCAGTGATTTGCAAGATCCTAGCGCAAGCCCGCAGGGGCAGTTCTTC
CATSDLQDPSASPQGQFF
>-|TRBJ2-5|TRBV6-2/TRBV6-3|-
TGTGCCAGCAGTTCTGTCCGAGACTCCCGAACCCAGTACTTC
CASSSVRDSRTQYF
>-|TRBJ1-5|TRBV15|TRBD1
TGTGCCACCAGCAGAGATAGGGCAGACAGGGGTCAGCCCCAGCATTTT
CATSRDRADRGQPQHF
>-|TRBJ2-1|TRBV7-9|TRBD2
TGTGCCAGCAGCTTAGGGACTAGCGGGTTGTACAATGAGCAGTTCTTC
CASSLGTSGLYNEQFF
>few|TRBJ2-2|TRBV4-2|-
TGTGCCAGCAGCCAAGATACCCAGCGGTCTCTCACCGGGGAGCTGTTTTTT
CASSQDTQRSLTGELFF
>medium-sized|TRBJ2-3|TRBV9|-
TGTGCCAGCAGCGGAACCGGGTCCCGAGGGACAGATACGCAGTATTTT
CASSGTGSRGTDTQYF
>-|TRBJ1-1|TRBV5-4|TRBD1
TGTGCCAGCAGCTTGGGGCAGGGGGCGGCGCGGACTGAAGCTTTCTTT
CASSLGQGAARTEAFF
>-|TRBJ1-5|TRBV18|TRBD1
TGTGCCAGCTCACCGGGACAGGGGCGCAATCAGCCCCAGCATTTT
CASSPGQGRNQPQHF
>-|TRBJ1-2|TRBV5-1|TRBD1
TGCGCCAGCAGCTTTGGACAGGGGGGCGGGGGCTACACCTTC
CASSFGQGGGGYTF
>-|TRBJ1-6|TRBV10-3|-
TGTGCCATCCGACAGACCTTTAATTCACCCCTCCACTTT
CAIRQTFNSPLHF
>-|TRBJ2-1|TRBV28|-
TGTGCCAGCAGTTTACTGGGCAGGTCCACTGAGCAGTTCTTC
CASSLLGRSTEQFF
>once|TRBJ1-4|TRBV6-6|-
TGTGCCAGCAGTTACTCGGGAGGAACTAATGAAAAACTGTTTTTT
CASSYSGGTNEKLFF
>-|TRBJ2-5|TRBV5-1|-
TGCGCCAGCAGCTTGGCCGGGAGAAAAGAGACCCAGTACTTC
CASSLAGRKETQYF
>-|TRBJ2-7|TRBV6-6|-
TGTGCCAGCGGGAAGGACATCTACGAGCAGTACTTC
CASGKDIYEQYF
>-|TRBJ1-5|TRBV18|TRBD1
TGTGCCAGCTCACCAGACAGGGGGCTCAATCAGCCCCAGCATTTT
CASSPDRGLNQPQHF
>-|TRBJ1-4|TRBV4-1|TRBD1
TGCGCCAGCATGGGACAGGGGGCGGATGAAAAACTGTTTTTT
CASMGQGADEKLFF
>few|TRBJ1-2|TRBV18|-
TGTGCCAGCTCACCCGGAGGTAGCTATGGCTACACCTTC
CASSPGGSYGYTF
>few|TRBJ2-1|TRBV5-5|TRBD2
TGTGCCAGCAGCTTAGGTAGCGGGAGCTACAATGAGCAGTTCTTC
CASSLGSGSYNEQFF
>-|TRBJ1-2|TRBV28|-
TGTGCCAGCAGTTTCGCGGTCTCTCGGGGCTACACCTTC
CASSFAVSRGYTF
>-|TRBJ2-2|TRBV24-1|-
TGTGCCACCAGTAGGGCTCCTTCAGATGGTCGGGGGTACACCGGGGAGCTGTTTTTT
CATSRAPSDGRGYTGELFF
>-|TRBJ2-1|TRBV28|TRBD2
TGTGCCAGCAGTTTGGAGGGCCTAGCGGGGTACAATGAGCAGTTCTTC
CASSLEGLAGYNEQFF
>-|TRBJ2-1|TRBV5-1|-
TGCGCCAGCAGCCCTCGGTCTAGCCGCTCCTACAATGAGCAGTTCTTC
CASSPRSSRSYNEQFF
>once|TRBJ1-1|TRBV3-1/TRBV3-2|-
TGTGCCAGCAGCCCAAGGGCGGGGTATGGGAACACTGAAGCTTTCTTT
CASSPRAGYGNTEAFF
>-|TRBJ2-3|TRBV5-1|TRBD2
TGCGCCAGCAGCTTGGCCGGCAGGCCCTCTCGGGATAGCGGGATCACAGATACGCAGTATTTT
CASSLAGRPSRDSGITDTQYF
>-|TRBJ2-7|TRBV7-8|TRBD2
TGTGCCAGCAGCTTAGCGGGGGGACTAGCGGGGGCCAGCTCCTACGAGCAGTACTTC
CASSLAGGLAGASSYEQYF
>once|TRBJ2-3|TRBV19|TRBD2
TGTGCCAGTAGTATGGGACTAGCGGGAGATGTAGATACGCAGTATTTT
CASSMGLAGDVDTQYF
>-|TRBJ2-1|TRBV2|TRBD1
TGTGCCAGCAGGACGGACAGGGGGTGGGATGAGCAGTTCTTC
CASRTDRGWDEQFF